This TCR beta chain was identified in a study of CD8 T cells in Susac syndrome (dated by TCRdb to the late 2010s). About the study as a whole: Whether CD8+ T cell activation and differentiation in Susac syndrome was antigen driven was tested using repertoire sequencing.

The research as a whole found: The TCR sequencing and HLA analysis was acknowledged to have included a relatively small number of individuals.

Remarks on this clonotype: It has no known antigen specificity. Base qualities are not recorded, but no much larger clone differs from it by a single base.

Peripheral blood CD8+ and CD4+ T cells from healthy donors, Susac syndrome patients and multiple sclerosis patients were profiled by high-throughput TCR beta sequencing. The multiple sclerosis controls were treatment-naive patients who had stable or active relapsing-remitting disease and met the revised McDonald criteria. Bulk CD8+ and CD4+ T cells were purified by magnetic negative isolation, whereas CD8+ TEMRA cells were enriched by FACS. Blood was collected in EDTA tubes and processed within 24 hours, with PBMCs isolated through density gradient centrifugation. PBMCs intended for TCR sequencing were cryopreserved in liquid nitrogen and were subsequently thawed in a 37 degrees C water bath. The sorted or isolated CD4+, CD8+ and CD8+ TEMRA cells reached a purity of at least 90%. Relative to germline, V is missing 5 bases and J is missing 0 bases, with 3 bases of the junction outside any gene match. The germline V gene yields SQVTM for CDR1 and ANQGSEA for CDR2. From cysteine to phenylalanine, the CDR3 is 14 amino acids long. The CDR3 DNA has 42 bases and is translated from base 1.

RNA was extracted using the RNeasy kit, and roughly 0.45 to 1 microgram was reverse transcribed with random hexamers. TCR beta CDR3 regions were amplified with the immunoSEQ multiplex PCR assay covering 54 Vbeta and 13 Jbeta segments. Bias from PCR amplification was corrected by using a synthetic template baseline for primer optimization and for computational correction. The authors' analysis ran thus. Reads were annotated to V, D and J genes per IMGT and analyzed with immunoSEQ Analyzer, keeping only productive sequences. To calculate clonality, Shannon entropy was normalized by log2 of the number of productive unique sequences and then subtracted from one. For each patient and control, public and private clones were evaluated among the 100 most prevalent clones. Clones were defined as Susac-specific if absent from the healthy and MS cohorts, from around 1,000 published viral clones and from other ImmuneACCESS disease sequences. The public reads were reanalyzed by TCRdb: fastp trimming at Q25, MiXCR alignment, in-frame beta chains only. Rows with a matching CDR3 protein are joined into one entry that keeps the most common DNA and genes. Clone size and V and J calls follow TCRdb, not the original study. The sample data list around 69,000 distinct CDR3 sequences, and roughly 95% of these were observed just once. The ten largest clonotypes hold more than 0.09% of the sample.

Sequencing used CD4+ T cells from PBMCs. This clonotype originated in a human donor with multiple sclerosis. The chain couples TRBV29-1 to TRBJ2-2; TRBD1 matches 7 bases in the middle. The CDR3 amino acid sequence is: CSVRGQANTGELFF. The nucleotides are TGCAGCGTTAGAGGACAGGCGAACACCGGGGAGCTGTTTTTT.